This T cell receptor (beta chain) was captured in a study of T-cell reconstitution after alpha-beta-depleted transplantation in children. Deletions cut 3 bases from V and 6 bases from J, with 18 bases between. CDR3 length: 16 amino acids. Germline CDR1 LGHNA, CDR2 YSLEER. This clonotype has ten or more counts. Unique molecular identifiers tagged the TCRbeta library. TCRdb independently ran MiXCR on the PCR reads; one entry per CDR3 protein. This table holds 90,000 to 100,000 distinct CDR3 sequences, more than 10% found once. V gene TRBV4-3 combines with J gene TRBJ2-1; D may be TRBD1 or TRBD2 (6 bases each). The clonotype was recovered from a human donor who donated a stem cell graft to a child with inherited bone marrow failure. Sequencing was performed on PBMCs from the stem cell graft donor, taken from the stem cell graft. CDR3 DNA: TGCGCCAGCAGCCAGGTCGTAGCGGAGGGGGTCAATGAGCAGTTCTTC. It yields the protein CASSQVVAEGVNEQFF.